This is a list of T cell receptor beta chains from one sample in a study of cytomegalovirus exposure and HLA in healthy donors. The protocol was immunoSEQ multiplex PCR, while the TCRdb copy is restricted to in-frame clones and leaves out a portion. The sample carries some 75,000 clones, 60% to 85% recorded once. What was sequenced was PBMCs. These receptors were obtained from a man between 18 and 35 years old in good health and CMV-seropositive. Both conserved end residues are part of each CDR3. A D gene is named only where the DNA matches it firmly. Rows give clone size only sometimes, using once, few, many, or a class for an expanded clone.

v_call	j_call	cdr3_length	clone_size	d_call	cdr3_nt	cdr3_aa
TRBV25-1	TRBJ1-4	12	.	.	TGTGCCAGCAGTGACGGCGGCGAAAAACTGTTTTTT	CASSDGGEKLFF
TRBV9	TRBJ2-3	15	.	.	TGTGCCAGCAGCACTATGGGGGGGCTGACAGATACGCAGTATTTT	CASSTMGGLTDTQYF
TRBV28	TRBJ2-1	16	once	TRBD2	TGTGCCAGCGCCCTAGGTGGGAGCGGGATTGGCAATGAGCAGTTCTTC	CASALGGSGIGNEQFF
TRBV7-3	TRBJ2-1	15	few	TRBD2	TGTGCCAGCAGCCTTCTAGCGGGAGGGCCGGGTGAGCAGTTCTTC	CASSLLAGGPGEQFF
TRBV28	TRBJ2-7	14	.	.	TGTGCCAGCAGCGCACGCGGTGCCTTCTACGAGCAGTACTTC	CASSARGAFYEQYF
TRBV29-1	TRBJ2-2	12	.	TRBD1	TGCAGCGTGCAAGGACAGGGCGGGGAGCTGTTTTTT	CSVQGQGGELFF
TRBV27	TRBJ1-2	14	.	TRBD1	TGTGCCAGCACACCAGGACAGGGGCCTTGGGGCTACACCTTC	CASTPGQGPWGYTF
TRBV6-5	TRBJ2-7	14	.	.	TGTGCCAGCAGTACGCCTAGCGCGAGCTACGAGCAGTACTTC	CASSTPSASYEQYF
TRBV4-2	TRBJ1-2	12	.	.	TGTGCCAGCAGCCAAGGACAGTATGGCTACACCTTC	CASSQGQYGYTF
TRBV5-4	TRBJ2-7	15	.	.	TGTGCCAGCAGCTTAGGGGTTTCTAGCTCCTACGAGCAGTACTTC	CASSLGVSSSYEQYF
TRBV28	TRBJ2-7	14	once	.	TGTGCCAGCAGTTTATCTACAGCCTCCTACGAGCAGTACTTC	CASSLSTASYEQYF
TRBV29-1	TRBJ2-7	14	.	.	TGCAGCACAGATACCGGGACTTCACGAGGGGAGCAGTACTTC	CSTDTGTSRGEQYF
TRBV6-5	TRBJ2-7	12	.	.	TGTGTCGTTGGGGCGAATTGGTACGAGCAGTACTTC	CVVGANWYEQYF
TRBV5-1	TRBJ1-4	14	.	.	TGCGCCAGCAGCTTAGAACAGCCGAATGAAAAACTGTTTTTT	CASSLEQPNEKLFF
TRBV29-1	TRBJ1-4	14	.	.	TGCAGCGTTGAAGTTACAGGGACGAATGAAAAACTGTTTTTT	CSVEVTGTNEKLFF
TRBV6-6	TRBJ2-7	15	.	TRBD2	TGTGCCAGCAGGGGGGGACTAGCGGGAGTCTACGAGCAGTACTTC	CASRGGLAGVYEQYF
TRBV28	TRBJ1-5	15	.	.	TGTGCCAGCAGCATCGGACAGTTGGGCAATCAGCCCCAGCATTTT	CASSIGQLGNQPQHF
TRBV9	TRBJ1-1	13	.	.	TGTGCCAGCAGCGTTACAGGGTACACTGAAGCTTTCTTT	CASSVTGYTEAFF
TRBV10-1	TRBJ2-1	16	few	TRBD2	TGCGCCAGCAGTGAGGCTAGCGGTGTGGGAACGAGTGAGCAGTTCTTC	CASSEASGVGTSEQFF
TRBV6-5	TRBJ1-1	16	.	.	TGTGCCAGCAGTTACGCTCCGGGACAAGGGGTGGATGAAGCTTTCTTT	CASSYAPGQGVDEAFF
TRBV5-1	TRBJ2-7	17	.	TRBD2	TGCGCCAGCAGCCAGGGACTAGCGGGAGGGCCCTCATACGAGCAGTACTTC	CASSQGLAGGPSYEQYF
TRBV28	TRBJ1-2	13	.	.	TGTGCCAGCAGTTCGACAGTGATCTATGGCTACACCTTC	CASSSTVIYGYTF
TRBV6-5	TRBJ2-7	14	.	TRBD2	TGTGCCAGCAGTTATTGGGGAGGGGACGGCGAGCAGTACTTC	CASSYWGGDGEQYF
TRBV9	TRBJ1-2	14	.	.	TGTGCCAGCAGCATAAACAGGGATGACTATGGCTACACCTTC	CASSINRDDYGYTF
TRBV29-1	TRBJ2-7	13	.	.	TGCAGCGCCCTAACCGACAGAATCGGCGAGCAGTACTTC	CSALTDRIGEQYF
TRBV11-3	TRBJ2-2	17	.	TRBD2	TGTGCCAGCAGCTCTACTAGCGGGAGTGTGGACACCGGGGAGCTGTTTTTT	CASSSTSGSVDTGELFF
TRBV28	TRBJ2-7	15	.	TRBD1	TGTGCCAGCAGTATCACACCGACAGGGAGAGACGAGCAGTACTTC	CASSITPTGRDEQYF
TRBV13	TRBJ1-4	15	.	TRBD1	TGTGCCAGCAGCTTTAACAGGGGCCTTAATGAAAAACTGTTTTTT	CASSFNRGLNEKLFF
TRBV11-2	TRBJ2-7	15	.	TRBD2	TGTGCCAGCAGTCGACTTAGCCTAGCGGGCTACGAGCAGTACTTC	CASSRLSLAGYEQYF
TRBV25-1	TRBJ2-7	15	.	.	TGTGCCAGCGCCGCCGCGGGGCGGGACGCCTACGAGCAGTACTTC	CASAAAGRDAYEQYF
TRBV28	TRBJ2-7	15	.	.	TGTGCCAGCAGTTTATCGCCGGGTACGCGGAGTGAGCAGTACTTC	CASSLSPGTRSEQYF
TRBV5-4	TRBJ2-2	17	.	.	TGTGCCAGCAGCATCCAAGGAGGTACCCGGAACACCGGGGAGCTGTTTTTT	CASSIQGGTRNTGELFF
TRBV7-9	TRBJ2-7	16	few	TRBD2	TGTGCCAGCAGCGGGACGACTAGCGGGAGCTTCTACGAGCAGTACTTC	CASSGTTSGSFYEQYF
TRBV6-5	TRBJ2-3	14	once	.	TGTGCCAGCAGTTACTCGGAGGCTGCCGGTACGCAGTATTTT	CASSYSEAAGTQYF
TRBV4-1	TRBJ2-2	12	.	.	TGCGCCAGCAGCCAAGGAGGCGGGGAGCTGTTTTTT	CASSQGGGELFF
TRBV6-6	TRBJ2-2	15	.	.	TGTGCCAGCAGTGACAGGCTACCGAACACCGGGGAGCTGTTTTTT	CASSDRLPNTGELFF
TRBV28	TRBJ2-7	11	.	.	TGTGCCAGCAGTCTTTACTACGAGCAGTACTTC	CASSLYYEQYF
TRBV29-1	TRBJ2-7	14	.	.	TGCAGCGTTGTGGTTGGCGGGTCCTTTCTGGAGCAGTACTTC	CSVVVGGSFLEQYF
TRBV5-1	TRBJ1-1	13	.	.	TGCGCCAGCAGCTCCGCTAGGCACACTGAAGCTTTCTTT	CASSSARHTEAFF
TRBV13	TRBJ1-5	13	few	.	TGTGCCAGCAGTAGGACGGGAAGTCAGCCCCAGCATTTT	CASSRTGSQPQHF
TRBV5-4	TRBJ2-1	12	few	.	TGTGCCAGCAGCTCCCCCCGGGGGGAGCAGTTCTTC	CASSSPRGEQFF
TRBV6-5	TRBJ2-3	15	.	.	TGTGCCAGCAGTTACGGCGGAGTTGGCACAGATACGCAGTATTTT	CASSYGGVGTDTQYF
TRBV7-8	TRBJ2-7	11	.	.	TGTGCCAGCAGCTTATATTTAGAGCAGTACTTC	CASSLYLEQYF
TRBV19	TRBJ2-3	14	few	TRBD2	TGTGCCAGTAGTATGACTAGCCCGAGGGATACGCAGTATTTT	CASSMTSPRDTQYF
TRBV27	TRBJ2-1	13	once	.	TGTGCCAGCCTCAGCGGGTTCGACAATGAGCAGTTCTTC	CASLSGFDNEQFF
TRBV4-2	TRBJ2-7	16	.	TRBD1	TGTGCCAGCAGCCAATCCACAGGGGGCACGGCACGGGAGCAGTACTTC	CASSQSTGGTAREQYF
TRBV6-5	TRBJ2-3	15	few	.	TGTGCCAGCAGTTATATGGCGGGCAACACAGATACGCAGTATTTT	CASSYMAGNTDTQYF
TRBV29-1	TRBJ2-5	13	.	.	TGCAGCGTTGAAATCCCCGGAACAGGGACCCAGTACTTC	CSVEIPGTGTQYF
TRBV5-1	TRBJ2-7	14	.	TRBD2	TGCGCCAGCAGCTTGACTAGCGGGAGCAACGAGCAGTACTTC	CASSLTSGSNEQYF
TRBV5-6	TRBJ2-1	15	.	TRBD2	TGTGCCAGCAGCTTGGGACTAGCGGCCCACAATGAGCAGTTCTTC	CASSLGLAAHNEQFF
TRBV5-1	TRBJ2-7	16	.	.	TGCGCCAGCAGGGCCGAGGCGGGACTGATCTCCTACGAGCAGTACTTC	CASRAEAGLISYEQYF
TRBV27	TRBJ1-2	14	few	.	TGTGCCAGCCGTACTGGACACGGGAACTATGGCTACACCTTC	CASRTGHGNYGYTF